This is a list of T cell receptor beta chains from one sample in a study of T cells in Graves' hyperthyroidism and ophthalmopathy. In TCRdb, the multiplex PCR reads were re-called with MiXCR into one record per CDR3 protein. The table lists hundreds of thousands of distinct CDR3 sequences, 16% of them singletons. Sequenced material: blood. These receptors came from a woman under 30 with Graves' hyperthyroidism. The CDR3 runs from the conserved cysteine through the conserved F or W. Each record gives: CDR3 protein, CDR3 DNA, J gene, D gene, V gene, clone size. A D gene is named only where the DNA matches it firmly. Clone sizes are given selectively: once, few, many, or a class where the clone is expanded.

CASSVPAGHNQPQHF | TGTGCCAGTAGTGTTCCTGCAGGCCACAATCAGCCCCAGCATTTT | TRBJ1-5 | - | TRBV19 | few
CSVGLAGGAEQFF | TGCAGCGTTGGACTAGCGGGAGGTGCCGAGCAGTTCTTC | TRBJ2-1 | TRBD2 | TRBV29-1 | once
CASSPGTSETQYF | TGTGCCAGCTCACCAGGGACTAGCGAGACCCAGTACTTC | TRBJ2-5 | TRBD2 | TRBV18 | many
CASSGQGALRIEFTNYGYTF | TGTGCCAGCAGCGGACAGGGGGCGCTTCGGATCGAATTTACTAACTATGGCTACACCTTC | TRBJ1-2 | TRBD1 | TRBV3-1 | -
CASSPEPGLYYEQYF | TGTGCCAGTAGTCCAGAACCGGGACTCTACTACGAGCAGTACTTC | TRBJ2-7 | - | TRBV19 | many
CASSPPEGGANVLTF | TGCGCCAGCAGCCCCCCCGAGGGTGGGGCCAACGTCCTGACTTTC | TRBJ2-6 | - | TRBV5-1 | few
CASSLARRGADYGYTF | TGTGCCAGCAGCTTAGCGCGCAGGGGCGCGGACTATGGCTACACCTTC | TRBJ1-2 | - | TRBV7-8 | few
CASSNGGQAFF | TGTGCCAGCAGTAACGGGGGGCAAGCTTTCTTT | TRBJ1-1 | - | TRBV12-3/TRBV12-4 | many
CASSGLLLPSYNEQFF | TGTGCCAGCAGCGGACTGCTACTACCATCCTACAATGAGCAGTTCTTC | TRBJ2-1 | - | TRBV27 | many
CASSFISGGAEAFF | TGTGCCAGCAGCTTTATTTCGGGGGGCGCAGAAGCTTTCTTT | TRBJ1-1 | - | TRBV7-6 | few
CASSFGGGISETQYF | TGTGCCAGCAGTTTCGGGGGCGGGATATCGGAGACCCAGTACTTC | TRBJ2-5 | - | TRBV28 | many
CASEMGLGYTF | TGTGCCAGCGAGATGGGGCTTGGCTACACCTTC | TRBJ1-2 | - | TRBV12-3/TRBV12-4 | -
CSASVAGGTDTQYF | TGCAGTGCTAGTGTTGCGGGAGGGACAGATACGCAGTATTTT | TRBJ2-3 | TRBD2 | TRBV20-1 | many
CASSYGLAGPNEQFF | TGTGCCAGCAGTTATGGACTAGCGGGTCCGAATGAGCAGTTCTTC | TRBJ2-1 | TRBD2 | TRBV6-9 | few
CATSDAGLGQETQYF | TGTGCCACCAGTGATGCAGGGTTGGGGCAAGAGACCCAGTACTTC | TRBJ2-5 | - | TRBV24-1 | many
CATTGYNEQFF | TGTGCCACCACAGGGTACAATGAGCAGTTCTTC | TRBJ2-1 | - | TRBV19 | few
CASSFDRGATNEKLFF | TGTGCCAGCAGCTTTGACAGGGGAGCCACTAATGAAAAACTGTTTTTT | TRBJ1-4 | TRBD1 | TRBV7-9 | few
CASTHGNLGSPLHF | TGTGCCAGCACCCACGGGAATCTGGGTTCACCCCTCCACTTT | TRBJ1-6 | - | TRBV7-9 | -
CASSRDRGRADTQYF | TGCGCCAGCAGTCGGGACAGGGGAAGGGCAGATACGCAGTATTTT | TRBJ2-3 | TRBD1 | TRBV5-1 | many
CASSSRTGLAERYEQYF | TGTGCCAGCAGCTCCCGGACCGGACTAGCGGAAAGGTACGAGCAGTACTTC | TRBJ2-7 | TRBD2 | TRBV7-2 | many
CASMGLAVTYTDTQYF | TGTGCCAGCATGGGACTAGCGGTTACTTACACAGATACGCAGTATTTT | TRBJ2-3 | TRBD2 | TRBV28 | -
CASSLSGVGGSPLHF | TGTGCCAGCAGTTTATCAGGGGTGGGGGGTTCACCCCTCCACTTT | TRBJ1-6 | - | TRBV28 | -
CASSQARGKGTDTQYF | TGTGCCAGCAGCCAAGCGAGAGGGAAAGGCACAGATACGCAGTATTTT | TRBJ2-3 | - | TRBV14 | -
CASSPGHQLFYGYTF | TGTGCCAGCAGCCCGGGACACCAGTTATTCTATGGCTACACCTTC | TRBJ1-2 | - | TRBV6-1 | many
CASQDYNEQFF | TGTGCCAGCCAAGATTACAATGAGCAGTTCTTC | TRBJ2-1 | - | TRBV27 | -
CASSERGVDEQYF | TGTGCCAGCAGTGAAAGGGGAGTCGACGAGCAGTACTTC | TRBJ2-7 | - | TRBV6-1 | many
CASTKANYGYTF | TGTGCCAGCACCAAAGCTAACTATGGCTACACCTTC | TRBJ1-2 | - | TRBV7-9 | -
CASSAKNIQYF | TGTGCCAGCAGCGCCAAAAACATTCAGTACTTC | TRBJ2-4 | - | TRBV2 | many
CASSFEAGVSYEQYF | TGTGCCAGCAGTTTTGAAGCGGGGGTCTCCTACGAGCAGTACTTC | TRBJ2-7 | TRBD2 | TRBV28 | many
CASRPTTRGLSTDTQYF | TGTGCCAGCAGACCTACAACCAGGGGTTTAAGCACAGATACGCAGTATTTT | TRBJ2-3 | - | TRBV12-3/TRBV12-4 | many
CASSFAGSGETQYF | TGTGCCAGCAGCTTTGCGGGATCAGGAGAGACCCAGTACTTC | TRBJ2-5 | - | TRBV7-2 | many
CATSDLEGDQPQHF | TGTGCCACCAGTGATTTGGAGGGCGATCAGCCCCAGCATTTT | TRBJ1-5 | - | TRBV24-1 | -
CASSPAAAGGAYEQYF | TGTGCCAGCAGCCCAGCAGCAGCGGGGGGGGCCTACGAGCAGTACTTC | TRBJ2-7 | TRBD2 | TRBV11-1 | many
CASSQEQGVTEGFF | TGTGCCAGCAGCCAAGAACAGGGAGTCACTGAAGGTTTCTTT | TRBJ1-1 | - | TRBV3-1 | -
CASSGQGVDSNQPQHF | TGTGCCAGCAGCGGACAGGGAGTTGATAGCAATCAGCCCCAGCATTTT | TRBJ1-5 | TRBD1 | TRBV7-2 | many